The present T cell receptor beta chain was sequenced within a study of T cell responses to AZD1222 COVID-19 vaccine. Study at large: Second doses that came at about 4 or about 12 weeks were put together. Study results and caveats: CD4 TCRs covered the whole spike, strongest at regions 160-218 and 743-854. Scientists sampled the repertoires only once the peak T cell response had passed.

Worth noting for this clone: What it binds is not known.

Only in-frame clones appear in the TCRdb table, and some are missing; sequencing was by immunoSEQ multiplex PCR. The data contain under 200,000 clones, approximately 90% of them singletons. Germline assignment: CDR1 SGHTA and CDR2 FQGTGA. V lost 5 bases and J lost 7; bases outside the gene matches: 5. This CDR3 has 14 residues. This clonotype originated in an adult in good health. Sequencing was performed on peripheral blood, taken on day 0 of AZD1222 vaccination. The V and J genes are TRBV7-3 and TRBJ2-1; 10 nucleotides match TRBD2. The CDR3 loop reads CASSEAGGTNEQFF. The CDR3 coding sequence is TGTGCCAGCAGCGAAGCGGGGGGGACAAATGAGCAGTTCTTC.